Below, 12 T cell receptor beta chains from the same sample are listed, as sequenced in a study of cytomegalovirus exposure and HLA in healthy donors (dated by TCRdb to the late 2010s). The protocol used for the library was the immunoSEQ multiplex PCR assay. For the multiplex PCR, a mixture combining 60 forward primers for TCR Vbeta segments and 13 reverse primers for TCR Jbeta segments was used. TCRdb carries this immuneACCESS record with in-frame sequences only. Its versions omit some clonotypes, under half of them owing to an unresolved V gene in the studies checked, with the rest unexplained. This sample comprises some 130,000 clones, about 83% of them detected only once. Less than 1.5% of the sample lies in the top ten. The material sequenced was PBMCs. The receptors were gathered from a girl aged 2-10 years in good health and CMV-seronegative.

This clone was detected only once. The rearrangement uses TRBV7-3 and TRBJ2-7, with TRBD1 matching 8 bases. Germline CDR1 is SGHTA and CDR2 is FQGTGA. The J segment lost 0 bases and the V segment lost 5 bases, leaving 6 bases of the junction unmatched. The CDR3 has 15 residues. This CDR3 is CASSLPQGASYEQYF. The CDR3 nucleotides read TGTGCCAGCAGCCTGCCCCAGGGGGCCTCCTACGAGCAGTACTTC.

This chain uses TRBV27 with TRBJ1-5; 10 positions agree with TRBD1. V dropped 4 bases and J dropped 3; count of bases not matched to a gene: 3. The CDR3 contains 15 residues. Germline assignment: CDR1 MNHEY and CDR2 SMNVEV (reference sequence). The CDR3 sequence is CASSWGQGHNQPQHF. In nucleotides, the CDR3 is TGTGCCAGCAGTTGGGGACAGGGGCACAATCAGCCCCAGCATTTT.

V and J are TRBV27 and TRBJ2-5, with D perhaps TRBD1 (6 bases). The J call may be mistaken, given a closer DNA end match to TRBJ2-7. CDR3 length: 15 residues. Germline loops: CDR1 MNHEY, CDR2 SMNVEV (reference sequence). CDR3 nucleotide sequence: TGTGCCAGCAGTTTATCGGACAGAGGGCACTACGAGCAGTACTTC. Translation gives CASSLSDRGHYEQYF.

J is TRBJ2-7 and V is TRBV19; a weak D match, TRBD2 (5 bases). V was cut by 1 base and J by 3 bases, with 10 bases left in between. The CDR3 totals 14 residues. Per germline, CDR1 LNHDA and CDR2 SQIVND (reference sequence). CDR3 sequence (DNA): TGTGCCAGTAGTATAGGGAACGGGAACTACGAGCAGTACTTC. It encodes CASSIGNGNYEQYF.

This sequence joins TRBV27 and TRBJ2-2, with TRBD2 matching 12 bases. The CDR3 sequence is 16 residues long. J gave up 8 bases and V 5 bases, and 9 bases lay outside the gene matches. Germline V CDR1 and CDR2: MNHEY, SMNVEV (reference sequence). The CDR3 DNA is TGTGCCAGCAGTCCCTCTAGCGGGAGGGCCTCAGGGGAGCTGTTTTTT. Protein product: CASSPSSGRASGELFF.

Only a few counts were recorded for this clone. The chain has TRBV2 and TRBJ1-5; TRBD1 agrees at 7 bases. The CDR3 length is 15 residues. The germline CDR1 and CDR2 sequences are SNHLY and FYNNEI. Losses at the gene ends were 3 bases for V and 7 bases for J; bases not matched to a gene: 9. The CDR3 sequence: CASSDSLYRGQPQHF. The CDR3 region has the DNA TGTGCCAGCAGTGACTCACTCTACAGGGGACAGCCCCAGCATTTT. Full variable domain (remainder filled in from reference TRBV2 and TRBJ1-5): EPEVTQTPSHQVTQMGQEVILRCVPISNHLYFYWYRQILGQKVEFLVSFYNNEISEKSEIFDDQFSVERPDGSNFTLKIRSTKLEDSAMYFCASSDSLYRGQPQHFGDGTRLSIL.

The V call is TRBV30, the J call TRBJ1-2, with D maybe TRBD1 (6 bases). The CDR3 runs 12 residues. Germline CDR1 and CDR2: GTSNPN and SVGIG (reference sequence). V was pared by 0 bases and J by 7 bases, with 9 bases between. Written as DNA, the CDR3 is TGTGCCTGGAGTGTGCAGGGGACTGGCTACACCTTC. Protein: CAWSVQGTGYTF.

The CDR3 loop is CASSLVSGGSDGYTF. The CDR3 bases are TGTGCCAGCAGCTTGGTATCGGGGGGTAGTGATGGCTACACCTTC. J is TRBJ1-2 and V is TRBV5-4; D might be TRBD1 (5 bases). This CDR3 has 15 amino acids. Germline V gives CDR1 SGHNT, CDR2 YYREEE (reference sequence). Trimming took off 0 bases at V and 6 bases at J, with 15 bases between the two ends.

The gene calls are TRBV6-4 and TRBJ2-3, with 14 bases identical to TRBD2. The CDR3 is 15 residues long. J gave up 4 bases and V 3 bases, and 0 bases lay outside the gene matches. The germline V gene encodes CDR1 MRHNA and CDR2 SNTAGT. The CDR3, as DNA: TGTGCCAGCAGTGAGACTAGCGGGGGGGCAGATACGCAGTATTTT. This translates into CASSETSGGADTQYF.

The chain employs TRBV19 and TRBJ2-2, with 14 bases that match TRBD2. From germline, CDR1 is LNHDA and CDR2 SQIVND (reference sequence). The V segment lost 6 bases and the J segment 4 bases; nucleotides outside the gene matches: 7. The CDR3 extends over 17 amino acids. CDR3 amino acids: CASRGLAGEKSTGELFF. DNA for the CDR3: TGTGCCAGTAGGGGACTAGCGGGAGAGAAGAGCACCGGGGAGCTGTTTTTT.

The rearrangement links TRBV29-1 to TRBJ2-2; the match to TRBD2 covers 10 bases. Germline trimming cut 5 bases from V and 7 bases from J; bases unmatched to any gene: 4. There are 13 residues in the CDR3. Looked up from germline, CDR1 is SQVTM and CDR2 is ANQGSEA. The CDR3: CSVSGRAVGELFF. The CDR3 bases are TGCAGCGTTAGCGGGAGGGCCGTCGGGGAGCTGTTTTTT.

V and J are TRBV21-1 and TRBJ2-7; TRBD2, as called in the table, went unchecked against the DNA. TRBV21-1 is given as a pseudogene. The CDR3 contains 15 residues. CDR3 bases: TGTGCCAGCAGCGACTGGGACTACTACTCCTACGAGCAGTACTTC. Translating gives CASSDWDYYSYEQYF.